The text below deals with one TCR beta chain. This record belongs to a study of OX40 agonist ivuxolimab in advanced cancers. Across the whole study: The group had a mean age of 60 years, ranged from roughly 20 to 79, and was just under 85% male.

Clones were sequenced by immunoSEQ multiplex PCR, and TCRdb holds only the in-frame ones, with some missing. The data contain around 83,000 clones, about 90% of them singletons. This CDR3 contains 14 residues. Trimming left V 0 bases short and J 4 bases short, with 12 bases between. Germline values: CDR1 GTSNPN, CDR2 SVGIG (reference sequence). The origin of this receptor is an adult with an advanced solid tumor such as melanoma, head and neck, liver or kidney cancer. This chain uses TRBV30 with TRBJ2-5; maybe TRBD1 (5 bases). The sample was CD4+ or CD8+ T cells sorted from blood, taken in a trial of the OX40 agonist ivuxolimab. The CDR3 is CAWSVGRVGETQYF. The DNA of the CDR3 is TGTGCCTGGAGTGTGGGCAGGGTCGGAGAGACCCAGTACTTC.